The entry that follows covers one T cell receptor (beta chain) sequence. Every patient had mismatch repair deficiency by PCR or immunohistochemistry. The table came from immunoSEQ multiplex PCR; TCRdb's copy has only in-frame clones and leaves some out. Here the sample spans about 38,000 clones, around 75% being singletons. The CDR3 is 14 residues long. V was trimmed by 3 bases and J by 2 bases, leaving 7 bases between them. Germline values: CDR1 LGHNT, CDR2 FRNRAP. This specimen comes from a study of PD-1 blockade in mismatch repair-deficient tumors. This sequence joins TRBV12-5 and TRBJ2-2; D is unclear. The source is an adult with mismatch repair-deficient cancer. Sequenced here: peripheral blood, sampled 4 weeks after starting pembrolizumab. The CDR3 reads CASGLYRNTGELFF. The CDR3 coding sequence is TGTGCTAGTGGTTTATACAGAAACACCGGGGAGCTGTTTTTT.